These 7 T cell receptor beta chains were all obtained from the same sample, sequenced in a study of vaccination and CD4 T cells after COVID-19. The sample's treatment: roughly 11-day PBMC culture with coronavirus spike peptide pools or control peptides (ViraFEST assay). No antigen has been identified for these receptors. The Oncomine TCR Beta short-read assay was applied to DNA of cultured CD4+ T cells. TCRdb reprocessed the PCR reads via MiXCR and lists one record per CDR3 protein. This sample yields about 12,000 distinct CDR3 sequences, of which 30% to 35% are seen a single time; around a third belongs to the top ten. This specimen was CD4+ T cells from blood, cultured in vitro, taken before SARS-CoV-2 vaccination. These receptors all come from a human donor who received a COVID-19 vaccine.

The chain couples TRBV29-1 to TRBJ1-5; TRBD1 matches 8 bases. Germline CDR1 reads SQVTM; CDR2 reads ANQGSEA. V was pared by 5 bases and J by 6 bases, with 6 bases of the junction left unmatched. The CDR3 extends over 13 amino acids. The CDR3 DNA follows: TGCAGCGTTTCCCAGGGGGCTGGTCAGCCCCAGCATTTT. Residues: CSVSQGAGQPQHF.

This sequence joins TRBV29-1 and TRBJ2-2; D might be TRBD1 (5 bases). Trimming took off 3 bases at V and 1 base at J, with 6 bases between the two ends. CDR1 and CDR2 from the germline V gene are SQVTM and ANQGSEA. The CDR3 spans 13 residues. The CDR3 region has the DNA TGCAGCGTTGATACAGGGAACACCGGGGAGCTGTTTTTT. Protein sequence: CSVDTGNTGELFF.

This clonotype has more than one count but fewer than ten. V and J are TRBV20-1 and TRBJ2-1; 7 positions agree with TRBD2. The CDR3 is 15 residues long. Germline V CDR1 and CDR2: DFQATT, SNEGSKA (reference sequence). V was clipped by 2 bases and J by 0 bases; unmatched bases: 4. The CDR3 region has the DNA TGCAGTGCTAGATTGGGGGGGTACTCCTACAATGAGCAGTTCTTC. Translated: CSARLGGYSYNEQFF.

This clonotype was picked up a small number of times. The chain couples TRBV7-2 to TRBJ2-3; TRBD2 aligns across 14 bases. Trimming cost V 5 bases and J 0 bases; bases outside gene matches: 7. CDR1 and CDR2 from the germline V gene are SGHTA and FQGNSA. The CDR3 is 18 residues long. This CDR3 is CASSPGTSGGPSTDTQYF. CDR3 nucleotide sequence: TGTGCCAGCAGCCCCGGGACTAGCGGGGGACCTAGCACAGATACGCAGTATTTT.

V usage is TRBV6-1 and J usage is TRBJ1-3; D is perhaps TRBD1 (5 bases). The CDR3 is made up of 18 amino acids. The germline V gene encodes CDR1 MNHNS and CDR2 SASEGT. With 1 base removed from V and 4 bases from J, the gap between germline ends came to 20 bases. The CDR3: CASSEGLYGRVKGNTIYF. The CDR3 DNA reads as TGTGCCAGCAGTGAAGGACTGTATGGCAGGGTTAAGGGAAACACCATATATTTT.

This CDR3 is CSALTHFSYEQYF. The CDR3 DNA reads as TGCAGTGCCCTGACACATTTCTCCTACGAGCAGTACTTC. This chain links TRBV20-1 with TRBJ2-7, with unresolved D. V lost 6 bases, J lost 0 bases, and 12 bases lay in between. The germline gives CDR1 DFQATT, CDR2 SNEGSKA (reference sequence). The CDR3 has 13 residues.

Only a few counts were recorded for this clonotype. The chain carries TRBV23-1 and TRBJ2-3; 8 bases match TRBD2. TRBV23-1 is assigned to the ORF class and has an uncertain function. The CDR3 is 16 residues long. The V gene end was trimmed by 4 bases and the J gene end by 2 bases; junction bases not matched to a gene: 8. This chain's CDR3 is CASSRRASGHTDTQYF. As DNA, the CDR3 is TGCGCCAGCAGTCGCAGGGCTAGCGGGCACACAGATACGCAGTATTTT.